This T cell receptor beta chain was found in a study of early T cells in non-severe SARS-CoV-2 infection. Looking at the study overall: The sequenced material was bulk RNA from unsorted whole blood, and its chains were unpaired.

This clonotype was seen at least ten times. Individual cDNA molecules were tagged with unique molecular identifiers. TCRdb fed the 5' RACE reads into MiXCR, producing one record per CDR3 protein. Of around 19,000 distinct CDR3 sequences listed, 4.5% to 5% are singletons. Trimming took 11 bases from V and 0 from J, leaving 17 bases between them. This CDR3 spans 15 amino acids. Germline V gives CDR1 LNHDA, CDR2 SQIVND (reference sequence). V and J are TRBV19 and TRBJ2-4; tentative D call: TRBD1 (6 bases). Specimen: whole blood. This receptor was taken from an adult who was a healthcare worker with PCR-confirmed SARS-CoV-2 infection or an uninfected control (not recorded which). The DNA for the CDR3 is TGTGCCCCTGACCCCCAGGGGTTAGCCAAAAACATTCAGTACTTC. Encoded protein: CAPDPQGLAKNIQYF. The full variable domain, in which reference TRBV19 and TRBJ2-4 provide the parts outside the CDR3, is DGGITQSPKYLFRKEGQNVTLSCEQNLNHDAMYWYRQDPGQGLRLIYYSQIVNDFQKGDIAEGYSVSREKKESFPLTVTSAQKNPTAFYLCAPDPQGLAKNIQYFGAGTRLSVL.